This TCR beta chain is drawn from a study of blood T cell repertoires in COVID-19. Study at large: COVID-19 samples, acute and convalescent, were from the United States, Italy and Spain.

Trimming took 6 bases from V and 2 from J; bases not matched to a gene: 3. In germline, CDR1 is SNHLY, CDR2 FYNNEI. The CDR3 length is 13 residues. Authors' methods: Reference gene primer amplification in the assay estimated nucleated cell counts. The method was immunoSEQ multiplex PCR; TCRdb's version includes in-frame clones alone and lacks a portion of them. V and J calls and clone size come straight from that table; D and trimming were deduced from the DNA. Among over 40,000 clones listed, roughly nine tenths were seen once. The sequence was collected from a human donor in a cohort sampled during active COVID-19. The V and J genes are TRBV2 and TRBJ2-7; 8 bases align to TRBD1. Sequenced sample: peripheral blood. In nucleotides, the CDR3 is TGTGCCAGCAGGCAGGACAGGGCCTACGAGCAGTACTTC. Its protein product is CASRQDRAYEQYF.